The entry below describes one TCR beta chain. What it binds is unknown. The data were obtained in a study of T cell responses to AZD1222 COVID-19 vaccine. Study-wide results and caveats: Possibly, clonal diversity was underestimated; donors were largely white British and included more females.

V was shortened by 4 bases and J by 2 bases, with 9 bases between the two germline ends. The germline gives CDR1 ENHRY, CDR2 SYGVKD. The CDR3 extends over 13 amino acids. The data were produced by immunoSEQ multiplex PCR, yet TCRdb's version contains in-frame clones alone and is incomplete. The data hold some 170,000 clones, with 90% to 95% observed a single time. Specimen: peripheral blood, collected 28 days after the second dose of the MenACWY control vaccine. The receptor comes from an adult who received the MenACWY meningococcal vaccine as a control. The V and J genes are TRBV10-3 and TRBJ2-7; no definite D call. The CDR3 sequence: CAISVGPTYEQYF. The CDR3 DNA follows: TGTGCCATCAGTGTCGGACCCACCTACGAGCAGTACTTC.